Sequencing of this T cell receptor beta chain was carried out in a study of cytomegalovirus exposure and HLA in healthy donors. Concerning this clone: No antigen is known for it. One end of the junction varies from germline; a read error may be responsible.

Notes on the study in general: Rarity marked most TCR sequences, yet some public TCRs occurred in many donors.

Donors in the study were healthy people who gave bone marrow. With 60 Vbeta and 13 Jbeta primers, the PCR was carried out. The repertoire was sequenced with immunoSEQ multiplex PCR; TCRdb's copy has only in-frame clones and lacks some. This repertoire comprises roughly 100,000 clones; its ten largest clones make up 3% to 3.5%. The sequence derives from a man aged 40-49 years in good health and CMV-seronegative. The sequenced sample consisted of PBMCs.

CDR3 DNA: TGTGCCAGCAGCTACTTCCAGGGGGCAGGCTACGAGCAGTACTTC. Translated: CASSYFQGAGYEQYF. V and J are TRBV6-5 and TRBJ2-7; 8 bases fit TRBD1. The CDR3 extends over 15 amino acids. Germline assignment: CDR1 MNHEY and CDR2 SVGAGI.